This T cell receptor beta chain was obtained from a study of CD8+CD57+ T cells in acquired aplastic anemia. Study-level information: Sorting CD4+ and CD8+ cells gave DNA averaging approximately 2.9 ug. The average read count for CD4+ cells in healthy donors was 10 million to 11 million.

Comment on this clonotype: Its antigen remains unknown.

Template material for TCR beta VDJ and CDR3 profiling consisted of genomic DNA. TCRdb fed the reads into MiXCR, producing one record per CDR3 protein. The repertoire has about 190,000 distinct CDR3 sequences, approximately 52% of them found once; the top ten carry 16%. Study findings and constraints: Controls and patients did not differ significantly in CD8+ Simpson's diversity. Patients and controls shared approximately 28 CD8+ CDR3 sequences.

CDR3 length: 16 residues. Germline CDR1 and CDR2: SGDLS and YYNGEE. V dropped 0 bases and J dropped 3; count of bases not matched to a gene: 5. The specimen was sorted CD4+, CD8+, or CD8+CD57+ T cells (not recorded which) from PBMCs. The origin of this receptor is a human donor in good health, serving as a control. The V and J genes are TRBV9 and TRBJ2-3; 9 bases map to TRBD1. CDR3 nucleotides: TGTGCCAGCAGCGTAGCGCGGGGGACAGGGACAGATACGCAGTATTTT. The encoded protein is CASSVARGTGTDTQYF. Variable domain in full (rest from reference TRBV9 and TRBJ2-3): DSGVTQTPKHLITATGQRVTLRCSPRSGDLSVYWYQQSLDQGLQFLIQYYNGEERAKGNILERFSAQQFPDLHSELNLSSLELGDSALYFCASSVARGTGTDTQYFGPGTRLTVL.